This T cell receptor (beta chain) comes out of a study of T cells in Graves' hyperthyroidism and ophthalmopathy. Of note for this clonotype: Its specificity is not known.

General study findings and limits: Blood also carried most thyroid clonotypes expanded above 0.001. Median prediction lead before ophthalmopathy onset was around 7 months with the model. Ophthalmopathy was distinguished from stable hyperthyroidism by 13 V-J signatures.

Trimming took 5 bases from V and 4 from J, leaving 18 bases between them. The CDR3 contains 15 residues. CDR1 and CDR2 (germline): MNHEY, SVGEGT. Researchers took RNA transcripts and amplified the TCR beta CDR3 regions from them. HTBI primers drove first-round RT-PCR of the TCR CDR3. TCRdb independently ran MiXCR on the multiplex PCR reads; one entry per CDR3 protein. The table lists around 420,000 distinct CDR3 sequences, 15% to 18% of them singletons. V is TRBV6-2 or TRBV6-3 and J is TRBJ2-7, with D uncertain. The sample consisted of blood. This receptor was identified in a woman aged 18 to 35 with Graves' hyperthyroidism. CDR3 bases: TGTGCCAGCAGTCCCACCCGGTCGGTGAGTTACGAGCAGTACTTC. The encoded protein is CASSPTRSVSYEQYF.